The 5 T cell receptor beta chains below come from one sample, sequenced in a study of identifying expanded T cells in peripheral blood. The data were produced by immunoSEQ multiplex PCR, yet TCRdb's version contains in-frame clones alone and is incomplete. The table has about 89,000 clones, around 86% seen once. The sequenced sample consisted of blood. These receptors all come from a person aged 18 to 75 in good health.

The chain joins TRBV28 to TRBJ2-7; 8 bases map to TRBD1. CDR3 length: 13 residues. CDR1 and CDR2 from the germline V gene are MDHEN and SYDVKM. V trimming: 6 bases; J trimming: 4 bases; junction bases outside the gene matches: 5. The CDR3 is CASRGTGVYEQYF. The CDR3 bases are TGTGCCAGCAGGGGGACAGGAGTGTACGAGCAGTACTTC.

This chain connects TRBV2 to TRBJ2-5; D possibly matches TRBD1 or TRBD2 (5 bases each). V lost 8 bases to trimming and J lost 5 bases, with 15 bases between them. Germline V gives CDR1 SNHLY, CDR2 FYNNEI. The CDR3 totals 13 residues. The CDR3 reads CASLWDRRETQYF. CDR3 in DNA: TGTGCCAGCTTGTGGGACCGACGGGAGACCCAGTACTTC.

The rearrangement links TRBV9 to TRBJ2-2, with 9 positions matching TRBD1. With V trimmed by 0 bases and J by 3 bases, 3 bases remained unmatched. The CDR3 sequence is 16 residues long. CDR1 is SGDLS and CDR2 is YYNGEE in the germline V gene. CDR3 loop: CASSVGGQGYTGELFF. The CDR3 DNA sequence: TGTGCCAGCAGCGTAGGGGGACAGGGCTACACCGGGGAGCTGTTTTTT.

The rearrangement joins TRBV7-9 to TRBJ1-3, with 8 positions matching TRBD1. Trimming removed 5 bases from V and 2 bases from J; junction bases left unmatched: 8. The CDR3 has 16 amino acids. The germline V gene has CDR1 SEHNR and CDR2 FQNEAQ (reference sequence). CDR3 nucleotides: TGTGCCAGCAGCCCAGGGGGCAGGGGAACTGGAAACACCATATATTTT. Translated: CASSPGGRGTGNTIYF.

Only one count was recorded for this clone. This chain links TRBV5-1 with TRBJ1-1; the match to TRBD1 covers 7 bases. J was trimmed by 7 bases and V by 6 bases; bases with no gene match: 12. The V gene's germline CDR1 is SGHRS and CDR2 YFSETQ. This CDR3 spans 14 amino acids. The CDR3 region is CASKDRVTGYEAFF. DNA of the CDR3: TGCGCCAGCAAAGACAGGGTAACGGGCTATGAAGCTTTCTTT.